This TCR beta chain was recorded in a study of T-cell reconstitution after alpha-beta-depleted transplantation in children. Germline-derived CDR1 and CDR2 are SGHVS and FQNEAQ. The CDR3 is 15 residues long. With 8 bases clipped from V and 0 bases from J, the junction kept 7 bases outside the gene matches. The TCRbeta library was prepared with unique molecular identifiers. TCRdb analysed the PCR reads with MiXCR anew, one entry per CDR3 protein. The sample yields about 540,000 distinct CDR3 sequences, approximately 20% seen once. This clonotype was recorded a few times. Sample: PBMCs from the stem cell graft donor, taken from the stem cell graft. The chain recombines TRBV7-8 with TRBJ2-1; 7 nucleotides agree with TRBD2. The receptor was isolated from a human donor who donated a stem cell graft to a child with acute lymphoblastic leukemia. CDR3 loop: CASRAGKSSYNEQFF. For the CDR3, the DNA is TGTGCCAGCCGAGCGGGGAAGAGCTCCTACAATGAGCAGTTCTTC.